Presented here are 25 T cell receptor beta chains from one specimen sequenced in a study of vaccination and CD4 T cells after COVID-19. These receptors' targets are unknown. Cultured CD4+ T cell DNA was sequenced using the Oncomine TCR Beta short-read assay. TCRdb used MiXCR to reprocess the PCR reads, holding one entry per CDR3 protein. The sample yields approximately 9,500 distinct CDR3 sequences, about 59% seen once. Treatment here: 10-day PBMC culture with coronavirus spike peptide pools or control peptides (ViraFEST assay). The sequencing sample was made of CD4+ T cells from blood, cultured in vitro. These receptors originate from a human donor who had recovered from COVID-19.

CDR3 in DNA: TGTGCCTGGAGTGAGGGCCTGCTCCGACTAGCGCCAGGCGAGCAGTACTTC. Translation gives CAWSEGLLRLAPGEQYF. The chain recombines TRBV30 with TRBJ2-7; 8 bases are a match to TRBD2. Germline CDR1 and CDR2: GTSNPN and SVGIG (reference sequence). V lost 1 base and J lost 6; bases outside the gene matches: 17. The CDR3 loop spans 17 amino acids.

The V and J genes are TRBV20-1 and TRBJ2-5; no clear D gene. V lost 0 bases and J 5 bases, leaving 10 bases between the germline ends. Germline V gene data show CDR1 as DFQATT and CDR2 as SNEGSKA (reference sequence). This CDR3 spans 13 amino acids. For the CDR3, the DNA is TGCAGTGCTAGAGAAGACGGAGCGGAGACCCAGTACTTC. This encodes CSAREDGAETQYF.

This chain joins TRBV20-1 and TRBJ2-7; 7 bases line up with TRBD2. Germline V gene lookup returns CDR1 DFQATT and CDR2 SNEGSKA (reference sequence). CDR3 length: 14 amino acids. The J segment lost 5 bases and the V segment lost 3 bases, leaving 10 bases of the junction unmatched. CDR3 amino acids: CSARFAGVGNEQYF. The CDR3 DNA reads as TGCAGTGCTAGGTTTGCGGGAGTTGGAAACGAGCAGTACTTC.

The chain is built from TRBV28 and TRBJ2-5; tentatively, D is TRBD1 (6 bases). Germline V gives CDR1 MDHEN, CDR2 SYDVKM. V shed 4 bases and J shed 9 bases, with 21 bases lying between them. CDR3 length equals 15 residues. The CDR3 DNA reads as TGTGCCAGCAGTTCCCAGGGGACACCGCTTGAGTCCCAGTACTTC. Encoded protein: CASSSQGTPLESQYF.

The rearrangement uses TRBV6-5 and TRBJ2-7, with D unclear. The germline V gene has CDR1 MNHEY and CDR2 SVGAGI. The CDR3 has 14 residues. Trimming shortened V by 0 bases and J by 6 bases, and 12 bases separated the two germline ends. The CDR3 reads CASSYSASVGEQYF. DNA of the CDR3: TGTGCCAGCAGTTACTCCGCCTCTGTGGGCGAGCAGTACTTC.

The chain couples TRBV7-9 to TRBJ1-5, with 7 bases that match TRBD1. From germline, CDR1 is SEHNR and CDR2 FQNEAQ (reference sequence). The CDR3 spans 15 residues. J gave up 5 bases and V 1 base, and 5 bases lay outside the gene matches. The CDR3 loop is CASSLGQGEDQPQHF. CDR3 nucleotides: TGTGCCAGCAGCTTAGGACAGGGAGAGGATCAGCCCCAGCATTTT.

This rearrangement joins TRBV7-9 to TRBJ1-1, with unresolved D. The germline V gene has CDR1 SEHNR and CDR2 FQNEAQ (reference sequence). CDR3 length: 15 residues. Trimming cost V 3 bases and J 1 base, with 12 bases left between them. DNA for the CDR3: TGTGCCAGCAGCTTCCCTCCTCCACAGAACACTGAAGCTTTCTTT. This codes for CASSFPPPQNTEAFF.

V usage is TRBV20-1 and J usage is TRBJ2-5, with 10 bases matching TRBD1. This CDR3 is 14 amino acids long. The V segment lost 4 bases and the J segment 3 bases; nucleotides outside the gene matches: 5. Germline V gene data show CDR1 as DFQATT and CDR2 as SNEGSKA (reference sequence). The CDR3 nucleotides read TGCAGTGCTACTTACGGGACAGGGGAAGAGACCCAGTACTTC. This translates into CSATYGTGEETQYF.

Written as DNA, the CDR3 is TGTGCCAGCAGCGCTCAGGGGGCTTCTGGAAACACCATATATTTT. It specifies CASSAQGASGNTIYF. The chain couples TRBV5-6 to TRBJ1-3, with TRBD1 matching 8 bases. The CDR3 totals 15 residues. Germline V lookup: CDR1 SGHDT, CDR2 YYEEEE. V trimming: 4 bases; J trimming: 1 base; junction bases outside the gene matches: 4.

J is TRBJ2-2 and V is TRBV7-9, with D perhaps TRBD2 (6 bases). Germline lookup yields CDR1 SEHNR and CDR2 FQNEAQ (reference sequence). The CDR3 consists of 14 residues. V was pared by 7 bases and J by 3 bases, with 12 bases between. The CDR3 coding sequence is TGTGCCAGCACTATGGGACTTGACACCGGGGAGCTGTTTTTT. It codes for CASTMGLDTGELFF. Looking up the rest from reference TRBV7-9 and TRBJ2-2 gives the full variable domain: DTGVSQNPRHKITKRGQNVTFRCDPISEHNRLYWYRQTLGQGPEFLTYFQNEAQLEKSRLLSDRFSAERPKGSFSTLEIQRTEQGDSAMYLCASTMGLDTGELFFGEGSRLTVL.

The chain carries TRBV29-1 and TRBJ1-5, with unresolved D. V lost 7 bases, J lost 4 bases, and 11 bases lay in between. The CDR3 runs to 12 residues. Germline values: CDR1 SQVTM, CDR2 ANQGSEA. CDR3 amino acids: CSAGVANQPQHF. CDR3 nucleotides: TGCAGCGCCGGGGTGGCGAATCAGCCCCAGCATTTT.

The rearrangement links TRBV19 to TRBJ1-1; maybe TRBD1 (6 bases). The V end was cut by 6 bases, the J end by 8 bases, with 16 bases between. The CDR3 runs 13 residues. Germline CDR1 reads LNHDA; CDR2 reads SQIVND (reference sequence). The CDR3: CASSLRGGSEAFF. The CDR3 nucleotides are TGTGCCAGTAGCCTCAGGGGTGGATCCGAAGCTTTCTTT. Variable domain in full (rest from reference TRBV19 and TRBJ1-1): DGGITQSPKYLFRKEGQNVTLSCEQNLNHDAMYWYRQDPGQGLRLIYYSQIVNDFQKGDIAEGYSVSREKKESFPLTVTSAQKNPTAFYLCASSLRGGSEAFFGQGTRLTVV.

The chain is built from TRBV12-3 or TRBV12-4 and TRBJ1-1; D is unresolved. The ends were cut back, 4 bases at V and 1 base at J, with 4 bases in the middle. CDR3 length: 12 residues. CDR3 sequence reads: CASSYGNTEAFF. The CDR3 DNA follows: TGTGCCAGCAGTTATGGGAACACTGAAGCTTTCTTT.

The chain has TRBV10-3 and TRBJ1-2; 8 bases agree with TRBD1. Germline V gene sequence: CDR1 ENHRY, CDR2 SYGVKD. This CDR3 contains 13 residues. V was pared by 2 bases and J by 5 bases, with 1 base of the junction left unmatched. The CDR3 DNA follows: TGTGCCATCAGTGAGAGGACAGGGTATGGCTACACCTTC. Protein product: CAISERTGYGYTF.

This clonotype was counted between two and nine times. V gene TRBV2 combines with J gene TRBJ2-1; TRBD2 matches at 10 bases. This CDR3 has 19 amino acids. V lost 10 bases, J lost 0 bases, and 18 bases stayed unmatched. Germline CDR1 reads SNHLY; CDR2 reads FYNNEI. CDR3 DNA: TGTGCCACCCAAGACTATGGACTAGCGGAAAAGAGCTCCTACAATGAGCAGTTCTTC. This gives the protein CATQDYGLAEKSSYNEQFF.

The chain combines TRBV4-2 with TRBJ2-5, with TRBD2 matching 7 bases. Germline assignment: CDR1 LGHNA and CDR2 YNFKEQ. The junction had 9 bases not matched to a gene; V was cut back by 4 bases and J by 1 base. The CDR3 consists of 16 residues. CDR3 region: CASSPWEGVPQETQYF. The CDR3 DNA reads as TGTGCCAGCAGCCCATGGGAGGGAGTCCCCCAAGAGACCCAGTACTTC.

This chain's CDR3 is CASSKTGWVNSPLHF. The CDR3 DNA reads as TGTGCCAGCAGTAAGACAGGGTGGGTTAATTCACCCCTCCACTTT. The rearrangement links TRBV6-1 to TRBJ1-6, with 7 bases identical to TRBD1. The germline V gene encodes CDR1 MNHNS and CDR2 SASEGT. Trimming at V came to 5 bases and at J to 6 bases, leaving 7 bases not matched to a gene. The CDR3 totals 15 residues.

This chain connects TRBV2 to TRBJ1-2; D possibly corresponds to TRBD1 (5 bases). CDR3 length: 14 amino acids. Germline CDR1 reads SNHLY; CDR2 reads FYNNEI. V was clipped by 7 bases and J by 4 bases, with 16 bases between them. CDR3 residues: CASTRPRDGYGYTF. Here the CDR3 DNA reads TGTGCCAGCACCCGACCTAGGGACGGCTATGGCTACACCTTC.

DNA for the CDR3: TGTGCCACCAGCCGGGGGGAGGTCGGGGCGAGTGGCTACACCTTC. Translation gives CATSRGEVGASGYTF. The chain has TRBV15 and TRBJ1-2, with D perhaps matching TRBD1 (5 bases). Deletions cut 5 bases from V and 7 bases from J, with 20 bases between. From germline, CDR1 is LNHNV and CDR2 YYDKDF (reference sequence). The CDR3 contains 15 residues.

Here the CDR3 reads CAWGTGSNSPLHF. The CDR3 nucleotides read TGTGCCTGGGGGACAGGATCTAATTCACCCCTCCACTTT. J is TRBJ1-6 and V is TRBV30, with 8 bases identical to TRBD1. V lost 5 bases, J lost 6 bases, and 3 bases stayed unmatched. This CDR3 is built from 13 residues. Germline CDR1 reads GTSNPN; CDR2 reads SVGIG (reference sequence).

The chain carries TRBV6-1 and TRBJ1-2, with no clear D. V lost 1 base and J 8 bases, leaving 14 bases between the germline ends. There are 14 residues in the CDR3. CDR1 and CDR2 (germline): MNHNS, SASEGT. CDR3 in DNA: TGTGCCAGCAGTGAAGAGGGATCCCGTCGCGGCTACACCTTC. This translates into CASSEEGSRRGYTF.

The rearrangement uses TRBV2 and TRBJ2-2; D remains ambiguous. V dropped 6 bases and J dropped 3 bases, with 11 bases sitting between them. The germline CDR1 and CDR2 sequences are SNHLY and FYNNEI. The CDR3 totals 14 residues. DNA of the CDR3: TGTGCCAGCAGGGGTCTAGAGGACACCGGGGAGCTGTTTTTT. This gives the protein CASRGLEDTGELFF.

This clonotype was seen a few times. The V and J genes are TRBV6-5 and TRBJ2-2, with D possibly TRBD1 on 5 matching bases. Trimming removed 3 bases from V and 1 base from J, with 9 bases in between. The germline gives CDR1 MNHEY, CDR2 SVGAGI. The CDR3 has 15 amino acids. CDR3 protein: CASSYGAENTGELFF. The CDR3 DNA reads as TGTGCCAGCAGTTATGGGGCGGAGAACACCGGGGAGCTGTTTTTT.

This clonotype showed up just a few times. The J gene is TRBJ1-2, the V gene TRBV6-2 or TRBV6-3; 7 bases match TRBD1. The CDR3 has 15 residues. V lost 5 bases, J lost 5 bases, and 11 bases stayed unmatched. Germline V gene sequence: CDR1 MNHEY, CDR2 SVGEGT. The CDR3 sequence: CASSRRDSGLYGYTF. As DNA, the CDR3 is TGTGCCAGCAGTCGAAGGGACAGCGGACTTTATGGCTACACCTTC.

J is TRBJ2-5 and V is TRBV19; perhaps D is TRBD1 or TRBD2 (5 bases each). Germline V gene lookup returns CDR1 LNHDA and CDR2 SQIVND (reference sequence). The CDR3 is made up of 14 amino acids. Trimming took 6 bases from V and 4 from J, leaving 15 bases between them. CDR3 protein: CASRSGHGIETQYF. The CDR3 DNA is TGTGCCAGTAGATCGGGGCACGGGATAGAGACCCAGTACTTC.